One and the same sample provided the 15 T cell receptor beta chains below, sequenced in a study of PD-1 blockade in mismatch repair-deficient tumors. This table comes from immunoSEQ multiplex PCR, and its TCRdb copy is limited to in-frame clones, with some not included. The sample shows tens of thousands of clones, 78% of them seen only once. The specimen was peripheral blood, collected 4 weeks after starting pembrolizumab. Receptors originate from an adult with mismatch repair-deficient cancer.

The chain is built from TRBV7-3 and TRBJ2-3; no definite D call. V was pared by 2 bases and J by 1 base, with 7 bases between. CDR1 and CDR2 from the germline V gene are SGHTA and FQGTGA. This CDR3 comprises 14 residues. Written as DNA, the CDR3 is TGTGCCAGCAGCTTAGATGGTGGCACAGATACGCAGTATTTT. Its protein product is CASSLDGGTDTQYF.

The count of this clone is one. The chain has TRBV18 and TRBJ2-1; TRBD1 matches 9 bases. Germline loops: CDR1 KGHSH, CDR2 LQKENI. V lost 4 bases, J lost 5 bases, and 15 bases stayed unmatched. The CDR3 loop spans 18 amino acids. DNA of the CDR3: TGTGCCAGCTCACTCTCATCGACAGGGGGGCGCCAGGACAATGAGCAGTTCTTC. It translates to CASSLSSTGGRQDNEQFF.

The chain joins TRBV4-3 to TRBJ2-7; D is possibly TRBD1 (5 bases). Looked up from germline, CDR1 is LGHNA and CDR2 is YSLEER. The CDR3 extends over 14 amino acids. The V and J ends lost 0 bases and 9 bases respectively, with 15 bases between them. CDR3 nucleotide sequence: TGCGCCAGCAGCCAAGATGTTACAGGCCGCGGGCAGTACTTC. It yields the protein CASSQDVTGRGQYF.

This clone was recorded once. The chain uses TRBV6-1 and TRBJ1-3; tentative D call: TRBD1 (5 bases). This CDR3 has 14 residues. The V gene's germline CDR1 is MNHNS and CDR2 SASEGT. V lost 4 bases to trimming and J lost 6 bases, with 13 bases between them. This CDR3 is CASSVSGPTNTIYF. CDR3 bases: TGTGCCAGCAGTGTTTCAGGGCCGACAAACACCATATATTTT.

This clone has only a few counts. J is TRBJ2-1 and V is TRBV7-3; D might be TRBD2 (6 bases). In germline, CDR1 is SGHTA, CDR2 FQGTGA. The CDR3 spans 14 residues. V was clipped by 6 bases and J by 6 bases, with 15 bases between them. The CDR3 spells CASSRSGSANEQFF. The CDR3, as DNA: TGTGCCAGCAGTAGGAGCGGGTCGGCCAATGAGCAGTTCTTC.

The V and J genes are TRBV7-2 and TRBJ1-2; no clear D. This CDR3 has 13 amino acids. V gave up 4 bases and J gave up 2 bases, with 8 bases separating them. In germline, CDR1 is SGHTA, CDR2 FQGNSA. This CDR3 reads CASSSGQNYGYTF. The CDR3 nucleotides read TGTGCCAGCAGCTCCGGGCAAAACTATGGCTACACCTTC.

This clone showed up just once. The genes are TRBV4-1 and TRBJ2-5; maybe TRBD2 (6 bases). The germline gives CDR1 MGHRA, CDR2 YSYEKL. Trimming removed 1 base at V and 4 bases at J, with 13 bases between. CDR3 length equals 15 residues. CDR3 bases: TGCGCCAGCAGCCAAGTTCCCGGGAGTGGAGAGACCCAGTACTTC. Its protein product is CASSQVPGSGETQYF.

The table lists this clone with a count of one. V and J are TRBV6-5 and TRBJ1-1; D is undetermined. From germline, CDR1 is MNHEY and CDR2 SVGAGI. V lost 7 bases and J 5 bases, leaving 14 bases between the germline ends. The CDR3 consists of 13 residues. The CDR3 here is CASIGPAPTEAFF. Here the CDR3 DNA reads TGTGCCAGCATCGGGCCGGCGCCTACTGAAGCTTTCTTT.

The DNA of the CDR3 is TGTGCCAGCACGACTGACTACTACGAGCAGTACTTC. Translated, it gives CASTTDYYEQYF. This chain uses TRBV7-9 with TRBJ2-7, with D possibly matching TRBD2 (5 bases). V shed 7 bases and J shed 3 bases, with 10 bases lying between them. Germline lookup yields CDR1 SEHNR and CDR2 FQNEAQ (reference sequence). The CDR3 runs 12 residues.

The rearrangement links TRBV7-8 to TRBJ2-2; tentative D call: TRBD1 (5 bases). Germline assignment: CDR1 SGHVS and CDR2 FQNEAQ. The CDR3 is 13 residues long. The V end was cut by 2 bases, the J end by 6 bases, with 7 bases between. CDR3 DNA: TGTGCCAGCAGCTTATTAGGGGCCGGGGAGCTGTTTTTT. Its translation is CASSLLGAGELFF.

J is TRBJ2-1 and V is TRBV5-6; D remains unclear. Germline loops: CDR1 SGHDT, CDR2 YYEEEE. The CDR3 is 15 residues long. The V end lost 0 bases, the J end lost 6 bases, and 13 bases lay between the germline ends. The CDR3 DNA reads as TGTGCCAGCAGCTTGGGACCCCTCAGATTCAATGAGCAGTTCTTC. Translating it yields CASSLGPLRFNEQFF.

This clone was counted a few times. The V and J genes are TRBV5-5 and TRBJ2-6; D might be TRBD1 (6 bases). The CDR3 contains 16 residues. V was cut by 4 bases and J by 2 bases, with 13 bases left in between. CDR1 is SGHKS and CDR2 is YYEKEE in the germline V gene (reference sequence). The CDR3 loop is CASSGGGLAGANVLTF. Here the CDR3 DNA reads TGTGCCAGCAGCGGGGGCGGGCTCGCTGGGGCCAACGTCCTGACTTTC.

This clone was recorded a few times. The chain is built from TRBV29-1 and TRBJ2-1; the D gene could be TRBD1 or TRBD2 (5 bases each). Germline V gives CDR1 SQVTM, CDR2 ANQGSEA. Between the trimmed V and J ends, which lost 4 bases and 4 bases, there was a span of 14 bases. The CDR3 length is 14 residues. CDR3 loop: CSVVAQGRYNEQFF. CDR3 in DNA: TGCAGCGTTGTCGCGCAGGGACGGTACAATGAGCAGTTCTTC.

The rearrangement uses TRBV30 and TRBJ2-1, with TRBD1 identical over 8 bases. The V segment lost 1 base and the J segment 4 bases; nucleotides outside the gene matches: 3. Germline lookup yields CDR1 GTSNPN and CDR2 SVGIG (reference sequence). The CDR3 is 14 amino acids. The CDR3 loop reads CAWSGQGWYNEQFF. In DNA, the CDR3 is TGTGCCTGGAGTGGACAGGGGTGGTACAATGAGCAGTTCTTC. Complete variable domain (other parts from reference TRBV30 and TRBJ2-1): SQTIHQWPATLVQPVGSPLSLECTVEGTSNPNLYWYRQAAGRGLQLLFYSVGIGQISSEVPQNLSASRPQDRQFILSSKKLLLSDSGFYLCAWSGQGWYNEQFFGPGTRLTVL.

The chain links TRBV6-1 to TRBJ2-7; no reliable D call. The CDR3 spans 11 residues. Germline CDR1 MNHNS, CDR2 SASEGT. Trimming pared 7 bases from V and 2 bases from J, leaving 6 bases between. The CDR3 nucleotides read TGTGCCAGCAAGAGAGCCTACGAGCAGTACTTC. Its translation: CASKRAYEQYF.